A selection of T cell receptor beta chains follows, all from one sample in a study of cytomegalovirus exposure and HLA in healthy donors. Sequencing was performed with immunoSEQ multiplex PCR; in TCRdb, only in-frame clones are kept and a portion is missing. The sample includes about 120,000 clones, about 70% of them seen just once. Material: PBMCs. These receptors came from a man under 40 in good health and CMV-seropositive. The CDR3 runs from the conserved cysteine through the conserved F or W. D genes are given only for firm matches. The size entry is marked missing in some rows and otherwise reads once, few, many or a size class.

abundance: NA
d_gene: NA
v_gene: TRBV9
j_gene: TRBJ1-2
CDR3aa: CASSVNIKEASNYGYTF
CDR3nt: TGTGCCAGCAGCGTAAATATCAAGGAGGCATCTAACTATGGCTACACCTTC

abundance: once
d_gene: TRBD1
v_gene: TRBV9
j_gene: TRBJ2-5
CDR3aa: CASSFGQGAVETQYF
CDR3nt: TGTGCCAGCAGCTTTGGACAGGGGGCTGTGGAGACCCAGTACTTC

abundance: NA
d_gene: NA
v_gene: TRBV10-3
j_gene: TRBJ1-5
CDR3aa: CAISGGAGGGNQPQHF
CDR3nt: TGTGCCATCAGTGGGGGGGCGGGGGGCGGCAATCAGCCCCAGCATTTT

abundance: NA
d_gene: TRBD2
v_gene: TRBV5-1
j_gene: TRBJ2-7
CDR3aa: CASSSLIAGGFLYF
CDR3nt: TGCGCCAGCAGCTCCCTCATAGCGGGGGGATTCCTGTACTTC

abundance: once
d_gene: NA
v_gene: TRBV15
j_gene: TRBJ1-1
CDR3aa: CATSREAGQGFF
CDR3nt: TGTGCCACCAGCAGAGAGGCAGGGCAAGGTTTCTTT

abundance: NA
d_gene: NA
v_gene: TRBV7-3
j_gene: TRBJ1-4
CDR3aa: CASSDPSEPNEKLFF
CDR3nt: TGTGCCAGCAGCGACCCGAGCGAACCTAATGAAAAACTGTTTTTT

abundance: NA
d_gene: NA
v_gene: TRBV7-3
j_gene: TRBJ1-2
CDR3aa: CASSLNEGNREF
CDR3nt: TGTGCCAGCAGCTTAAATGAAGGGAACAGGGAATTC

abundance: few
d_gene: NA
v_gene: TRBV2
j_gene: TRBJ2-6
CDR3aa: CASTQDGGSGANVLTF
CDR3nt: TGTGCCAGCACCCAGGACGGGGGCTCTGGGGCCAACGTCCTGACTTTC

abundance: NA
d_gene: NA
v_gene: TRBV15
j_gene: TRBJ1-1
CDR3aa: CATSRELGAVTEAFF
CDR3nt: TGTGCCACCAGCAGAGAATTGGGGGCGGTCACTGAAGCTTTCTTT

abundance: NA
d_gene: NA
v_gene: TRBV5-1
j_gene: TRBJ2-7
CDR3aa: CASSLFTTGYYEQYF
CDR3nt: TGCGCCAGCAGCTTGTTTACCACGGGATACTACGAGCAGTACTTC

abundance: NA
d_gene: NA
v_gene: TRBV13
j_gene: TRBJ2-5
CDR3aa: CASSLRGETQYF
CDR3nt: TGTGCCAGCAGCCTTCGCGGAGAGACCCAGTACTTC

abundance: NA
d_gene: TRBD1
v_gene: TRBV7-3
j_gene: TRBJ2-3
CDR3aa: CASSQDRGTDTQYF
CDR3nt: TGTGCCAGCAGTCAGGACAGGGGAACAGATACGCAGTATTTT

abundance: few
d_gene: NA
v_gene: TRBV7-9
j_gene: TRBJ1-4
CDR3aa: CASSFMTGDNEKLFF
CDR3nt: TGTGCCAGCAGCTTTATGACAGGAGATAATGAAAAACTGTTTTTT

abundance: NA
d_gene: NA
v_gene: TRBV19
j_gene: TRBJ2-5
CDR3aa: CASSEGRGQETQYF
CDR3nt: TGTGCCAGTAGTGAGGGGCGGGGCCAAGAGACCCAGTACTTC

abundance: once
d_gene: TRBD2
v_gene: TRBV12-5
j_gene: TRBJ2-1
CDR3aa: CASGLRLAGGHNEQFF
CDR3nt: TGTGCTAGTGGTTTGCGACTAGCGGGAGGGCATAATGAGCAGTTCTTC

abundance: few
d_gene: NA
v_gene: TRBV28
j_gene: TRBJ2-3
CDR3aa: CASSLVNTHTDTQYF
CDR3nt: TGTGCCAGCAGCTTAGTAAACACACACACAGATACGCAGTATTTT

abundance: NA
d_gene: NA
v_gene: TRBV4-2
j_gene: TRBJ2-3
CDR3aa: CASSQEASATDTQYF
CDR3nt: TGTGCCAGCAGCCAAGAGGCTAGCGCCACAGATACGCAGTATTTT

abundance: NA
d_gene: TRBD1
v_gene: TRBV4-1
j_gene: TRBJ2-7
CDR3aa: CASSRPGTGDYEQYF
CDR3nt: TGCGCCAGCAGCCGACCCGGGACAGGCGACTACGAGCAGTACTTC

abundance: few
d_gene: TRBD1
v_gene: TRBV23-1
j_gene: TRBJ1-1
CDR3aa: CASSQQVPGQGNTEAFF
CDR3nt: TGCGCCAGCAGTCAACAAGTCCCGGGACAGGGTAACACTGAAGCTTTCTTT

abundance: NA
d_gene: NA
v_gene: TRBV30
j_gene: TRBJ2-4
CDR3aa: CAWSAQTGLGHIQYF
CDR3nt: TGTGCCTGGAGTGCTCAGACAGGCCTTGGACACATTCAGTACTTC

abundance: NA
d_gene: TRBD1
v_gene: TRBV28
j_gene: TRBJ1-2
CDR3aa: CASSLLGQAYGYTF
CDR3nt: TGTGCCAGCAGTTTACTGGGACAGGCCTATGGCTACACCTTC

abundance: NA
d_gene: TRBD2
v_gene: TRBV2
j_gene: TRBJ2-3
CDR3aa: CASSDLEAWTSGGTDTQYF
CDR3nt: TGTGCCAGCAGTGATCTTGAGGCTTGGACTAGCGGGGGGACAGATACGCAGTATTTT

abundance: few
d_gene: NA
v_gene: TRBV5-1
j_gene: TRBJ1-4
CDR3aa: CASSFEDTFNEKLFF
CDR3nt: TGCGCCAGCAGCTTCGAGGACACCTTTAATGAAAAACTGTTTTTT

abundance: NA
d_gene: TRBD1
v_gene: TRBV9
j_gene: TRBJ1-2
CDR3aa: CASSVVGGARYGYTF
CDR3nt: TGTGCCAGCAGCGTAGTAGGGGGCGCTAGGTATGGCTACACCTTC

abundance: NA
d_gene: NA
v_gene: TRBV4-2
j_gene: TRBJ1-5
CDR3aa: CASSQRTESKGPQHF
CDR3nt: TGTGCCAGCAGCCAACGTACAGAGAGCAAAGGGCCCCAGCATTTT

abundance: NA
d_gene: NA
v_gene: TRBV5-4
j_gene: TRBJ1-4
CDR3aa: CASSAAGINEKLFF
CDR3nt: TGTGCCAGCAGCGCGGCGGGAATTAATGAAAAACTGTTTTTT

abundance: NA
d_gene: NA
v_gene: TRBV2
j_gene: TRBJ2-7
CDR3aa: CASSEGSTGDYEQYF
CDR3nt: TGTGCCAGCAGTGAAGGGAGTACGGGGGACTACGAGCAGTACTTC

abundance: NA
d_gene: TRBD1
v_gene: TRBV4-1
j_gene: TRBJ2-7
CDR3aa: CASSPQFSRGLGYEQYF
CDR3nt: TGCGCCAGCAGCCCCCAGTTCAGCAGGGGGCTTGGGTACGAGCAGTACTTC

abundance: NA
d_gene: NA
v_gene: TRBV19
j_gene: TRBJ1-5
CDR3aa: CATTGWGGNQPQHF
CDR3nt: TGTGCCACCACAGGGTGGGGTGGCAATCAGCCCCAGCATTTT

abundance: NA
d_gene: NA
v_gene: TRBV7-2
j_gene: TRBJ1-4
CDR3aa: CASSLSGLLATNEKLFF
CDR3nt: TGTGCCAGCAGCTTATCAGGGCTACTCGCAACTAATGAAAAACTGTTTTTT

abundance: NA
d_gene: NA
v_gene: TRBV2
j_gene: TRBJ1-2
CDR3aa: CASTPVGRDGSYGYTF
CDR3nt: TGTGCCAGCACCCCGGTAGGGAGAGACGGATCCTATGGCTACACCTTC

abundance: NA
d_gene: TRBD2
v_gene: TRBV7-2
j_gene: TRBJ2-5
CDR3aa: CASSLVGLAGSETQYF
CDR3nt: TGTGCCAGCAGCTTAGTAGGACTAGCGGGATCGGAGACCCAGTACTTC

abundance: NA
d_gene: NA
v_gene: TRBV7-2
j_gene: TRBJ2-3
CDR3aa: CASSPQRVSGGDSDTQYF
CDR3nt: TGTGCCAGCAGCCCGCAGAGGGTTTCGGGCGGGGACTCGGATACGCAGTATTTT

abundance: NA
d_gene: NA
v_gene: TRBV5-8
j_gene: TRBJ1-2
CDR3aa: CASRQAGIPDYGYTF
CDR3nt: TGTGCCAGCAGGCAGGCAGGGATACCCGACTATGGCTACACCTTC

abundance: NA
d_gene: NA
v_gene: TRBV5-1
j_gene: TRBJ2-3
CDR3aa: CASSPTGRTDTQYF
CDR3nt: TGCGCCAGCAGCCCGACAGGGAGGACAGATACGCAGTATTTT

abundance: NA
d_gene: NA
v_gene: TRBV7-9
j_gene: TRBJ2-3
CDR3aa: CASSLLGGGTDTQYF
CDR3nt: TGTGCCAGCAGCTTACTGGGTGGAGGGACAGATACGCAGTATTTT

abundance: NA
d_gene: TRBD1
v_gene: TRBV13
j_gene: TRBJ1-1
CDR3aa: CASSFPGQANTEAFF
CDR3nt: TGTGCCAGCAGCTTTCCCGGACAGGCGAACACTGAAGCTTTCTTT

abundance: NA
d_gene: NA
v_gene: TRBV21-1
j_gene: TRBJ2-1
CDR3aa: CASSTREENEQFF
CDR3nt: TGTGCCAGCAGCACGCGGGAGGAGAATGAGCAGTTCTTC

abundance: NA
d_gene: TRBD1
v_gene: TRBV5-1
j_gene: TRBJ2-7
CDR3aa: CASSTVQGYEQYF
CDR3nt: TGCGCCAGCAGCACCGTACAGGGGTACGAGCAGTACTTC

abundance: NA
d_gene: NA
v_gene: TRBV5-6
j_gene: TRBJ1-2
CDR3aa: CASSLNQVHYGYTF
CDR3nt: TGTGCCAGCAGCTTGAATCAGGTTCACTATGGCTACACCTTC

abundance: NA
d_gene: TRBD1
v_gene: TRBV30
j_gene: TRBJ1-1
CDR3aa: CAWTPAGTGMNTEAFF
CDR3nt: TGTGCCTGGACCCCCGCTGGGACAGGGATGAACACTGAAGCTTTCTTT

abundance: NA
d_gene: NA
v_gene: TRBV6-5
j_gene: TRBJ1-5
CDR3aa: CASSYSRGSSNQPQHF
CDR3nt: TGTGCCAGCAGTTACTCGAGAGGGTCCAGCAATCAGCCCCAGCATTTT

abundance: NA
d_gene: TRBD1
v_gene: TRBV2
j_gene: TRBJ1-2
CDR3aa: CASSTGTGDGYTF
CDR3nt: TGTGCCAGCAGTACCGGGACAGGGGATGGCTACACCTTC

abundance: NA
d_gene: TRBD1
v_gene: TRBV10-3
j_gene: TRBJ1-2
CDR3aa: CAIFGTGTGANYGYTF
CDR3nt: TGTGCCATCTTCGGAACCGGGACAGGGGCTAACTATGGCTACACCTTC

abundance: NA
d_gene: TRBD1
v_gene: TRBV27
j_gene: TRBJ2-4
CDR3aa: CASSSRTGVTQYF
CDR3nt: TGTGCCAGCAGTAGCCGGACAGGGGTTACTCAGTACTTC

abundance: NA
d_gene: TRBD2
v_gene: TRBV4-2
j_gene: TRBJ2-3
CDR3aa: CASSHPERERGTDTQYF
CDR3nt: TGTGCCAGCAGCCATCCCGAGCGGGAGAGAGGCACAGATACGCAGTATTTT

abundance: NA
d_gene: TRBD1
v_gene: TRBV7-9
j_gene: TRBJ1-2
CDR3aa: CASSPQGLYGYTF
CDR3nt: TGTGCCAGCAGCCCACAGGGGCTCTATGGCTACACCTTC

abundance: few
d_gene: NA
v_gene: TRBV5-6
j_gene: TRBJ2-1
CDR3aa: CASSLLRGPYNEQFF
CDR3nt: TGTGCCAGCAGCTTGTTGCGGGGTCCTTACAATGAGCAGTTCTTC

abundance: NA
d_gene: NA
v_gene: TRBV6-6
j_gene: TRBJ1-1
CDR3aa: CASSYSGGDTEAFF
CDR3nt: TGTGCCAGCAGTTACTCGGGGGGAGACACTGAAGCTTTCTTT

abundance: few
d_gene: NA
v_gene: TRBV5-5
j_gene: TRBJ1-4
CDR3aa: CASNLPRGRANEKLFF
CDR3nt: TGTGCCAGCAACCTCCCGCGGGGCAGAGCTAATGAAAAACTGTTTTTT